This is a list of T cell receptor beta chains from one sample in a study of post-analysis software for immune sequencing data. TCRdb itself ran the PCR reads through MiXCR, one entry per CDR3 protein. There are 700,000 to 900,000 distinct CDR3 sequences in the sample; about 45% occur only once, and approximately 4.4% lies in the top ten. The sample was blood. These receptor sequences come from a girl aged 10-17 years with multiple sclerosis. CDR3s include the opening cysteine and the closing phenylalanine or tryptophan. Fields, in order: CDR3 length, D gene, J gene, V gene, clone size, CDR3 DNA, CDR3 protein. D genes are given only for firm matches. The size field is filled for only some rows; it gives once, few, many or a size class.

length: 15; D: TRBD1; J: TRBJ2-4; V: TRBV12-3/TRBV12-4; size: NA; DNA: TGTGCCAGCAGTCCCCCCCGGGGACAGGCCTACGGGCAGTACTTC; CDR3: CASSPPRGQAYGQYF
length: 14; D: TRBD1; J: TRBJ2-3; V: TRBV5-1; size: NA; DNA: TGCGCCAGCAGCCTAGACAGGGGCCCCGATACGCAGTATTTT; CDR3: CASSLDRGPDTQYF
length: 13; D: NA; J: TRBJ1-2; V: TRBV20-1; size: NA; DNA: TGCAGTGCTAGAGACGGGACTTCCTATGGCTACACCTTC; CDR3: CSARDGTSYGYTF
length: 15; D: NA; J: TRBJ1-5; V: TRBV12-3/TRBV12-4; size: NA; DNA: TGTGCCAGCAGTCTAGGTCTACAGGGCAATCAGCCCCAGCATTTT; CDR3: CASSLGLQGNQPQHF
length: 14; D: TRBD2; J: TRBJ2-5; V: TRBV10-2; size: few; DNA: TGCGCCAGCAGGTTAGCGGGAGCCCTGGAGACCCAGTACTTC; CDR3: CASRLAGALETQYF
length: 14; D: TRBD1; J: TRBJ1-2; V: TRBV5-5; size: NA; DNA: TGTGCCAGCAGCTATACGGGACAGGGGGCTGGCTACACCTTC; CDR3: CASSYTGQGAGYTF
length: 11; D: NA; J: TRBJ1-5; V: TRBV20-1; size: NA; DNA: TGCAGTGCTAGACTACCGGGCTCGCAGCATTTT; CDR3: CSARLPGSQHF
length: 12; D: NA; J: TRBJ2-5; V: TRBV25-1; size: few; DNA: TGTGCCAGCAGTACGACCCAAGAGACCCAGTACTTC; CDR3: CASSTTQETQYF
length: 13; D: NA; J: TRBJ2-7; V: TRBV5-1; size: many; DNA: TGTGCCAGCAGTTTTGGAGTTTCCTACGAGCAGTACTTC; CDR3: CASSFGVSYEQYF
length: 13; D: NA; J: TRBJ2-4; V: TRBV28; size: NA; DNA: TGTGCCAGCAGTTTATTGGGCGGTCTCCAGCAGTACTTC; CDR3: CASSLLGGLQQYF
length: 15; D: NA; J: TRBJ2-4; V: TRBV12-3/TRBV12-4; size: NA; DNA: TGTGCCAGCAGTTTGGACGGGAGTACCAAAAACATTCAGTACTTC; CDR3: CASSLDGSTKNIQYF
length: 14; D: NA; J: TRBJ2-5; V: TRBV7-2; size: few; DNA: TGTGCCAGCAGCTTCTGGACAGCGGTCGGAGACCAGTACTTC; CDR3: CASSFWTAVGDQYF
length: 15; D: NA; J: TRBJ1-1; V: TRBV6-5; size: NA; DNA: TGTGCCAGCAGTTACGGCCGAGACCAACGTTCGGAAGCTTTCTTT; CDR3: CASSYGRDQRSEAFF
length: 15; D: TRBD2; J: TRBJ2-4; V: TRBV27; size: NA; DNA: TGTGCCAGCAGTCTACAGCGGGGATCCTACAATGAGCAGTACTTC; CDR3: CASSLQRGSYNEQYF
length: 15; D: TRBD1; J: TRBJ1-5; V: TRBV2; size: NA; DNA: TGTGCCAGCAGTGATGCAGGACAGGGGGTAGGCCCCCAGCATTTT; CDR3: CASSDAGQGVGPQHF
length: 16; D: NA; J: TRBJ1-2; V: TRBV10-3; size: NA; DNA: TGTGCCATAGGGCCCTTTTTGGCCGCTCGGGACTATGGCTACACCTTC; CDR3: CAIGPFLAARDYGYTF
length: 16; D: TRBD2; J: TRBJ2-1; V: TRBV7-9; size: NA; DNA: TGTGCCAGCAGCGGGGACTACCAGAGCTCCTACAATGAGCAGTTCTTC; CDR3: CASSGDYQSSYNEQFF
length: 13; D: TRBD2; J: TRBJ2-7; V: TRBV6-1; size: NA; DNA: TGTGCCAGCACAATAGCGGGAGGTTACGAGCAGTACTTC; CDR3: CASTIAGGYEQYF
length: 14; D: NA; J: TRBJ2-3; V: TRBV20-1; size: NA; DNA: TGCAGTGCTAAGTTAGCTAGCGCCGCAGATACGCGGTATTTT; CDR3: CSAKLASAADTRYF
length: 14; D: NA; J: TRBJ2-7; V: TRBV3-1; size: once; DNA: TGTGCCAGCAGCCAAAGCACAGGGAGGTACGAGCAGTACTTC; CDR3: CASSQSTGRYEQYF
length: 13; D: TRBD1; J: TRBJ1-2; V: TRBV6-5; size: NA; DNA: TGTGCCAGCAGTCGGTACAGGGGCGGTGGCTACACCTTC; CDR3: CASSRYRGGGYTF
length: 16; D: TRBD2; J: TRBJ2-1; V: TRBV6-5; size: few; DNA: TGTGCCAGCAGTTACACCCTAGCGGGTTCCTACAATGAGCAGTTCTTC; CDR3: CASSYTLAGSYNEQFF
length: 15; D: TRBD1; J: TRBJ2-3; V: TRBV9; size: few; DNA: TGTGCCAGCAGCGGGGACAGCCAGGTGGGAGATACGCAGTATTTT; CDR3: CASSGDSQVGDTQYF
length: 15; D: TRBD1; J: TRBJ2-7; V: TRBV20-1; size: few; DNA: TGCAGTGCTAGAGATGGGACAGGGGGCTCCTACGAGCAGTACTTC; CDR3: CSARDGTGGSYEQYF
length: 15; D: NA; J: TRBJ1-1; V: TRBV12-3/TRBV12-4; size: NA; DNA: TGTGCCAGCAATCGACAGGTTGGGAAGAACACTGAAGCTTTCTTT; CDR3: CASNRQVGKNTEAFF
length: 13; D: NA; J: TRBJ1-1; V: TRBV6-5; size: NA; DNA: TGTGCCAGCAGATTCAACAAGAACACTGAAGCTTTCTTT; CDR3: CASRFNKNTEAFF
length: 14; D: NA; J: TRBJ2-7; V: TRBV7-2; size: NA; DNA: TGTGCCAGCAGCTCGAACGGGTTATCCTACGAGCAGTACTTC; CDR3: CASSSNGLSYEQYF
length: 14; D: NA; J: TRBJ1-2; V: TRBV5-6; size: NA; DNA: TGTGCCAGCAGCTTTGAGGCAGGGCTTTATGGCTACACCTTC; CDR3: CASSFEAGLYGYTF
length: 14; D: TRBD1; J: TRBJ1-6; V: TRBV12-3/TRBV12-4; size: NA; DNA: TGTACCAGCAGTTTATGGGACAGGGGTTCACCCCTCCACTTT; CDR3: CTSSLWDRGSPLHF
length: 14; D: NA; J: TRBJ2-7; V: TRBV4-1; size: NA; DNA: TGCGCCAGCAGCCAAGCAGAGGGGGTCCTCGAGCAGTACTTC; CDR3: CASSQAEGVLEQYF
length: 16; D: TRBD2; J: TRBJ2-5; V: TRBV12-3/TRBV12-4; size: few; DNA: TGTGCCAGCAGTTTAGAGCTCCTAGCGGAACAAGAGACCCAGTACTTC; CDR3: CASSLELLAEQETQYF
length: 14; D: NA; J: TRBJ2-7; V: TRBV6-1; size: NA; DNA: TGTGCCACCCATGGTGCGGGAAAATCCTACGAGCAGTACTTC; CDR3: CATHGAGKSYEQYF
length: 14; D: TRBD2; J: TRBJ2-5; V: TRBV12-3/TRBV12-4; size: NA; DNA: TGTGCCAGCAGTCCGAGACTAGCGGGGCTACCCCAGTACTTC; CDR3: CASSPRLAGLPQYF
length: 15; D: TRBD2; J: TRBJ2-5; V: TRBV3-1; size: once; DNA: TGTGCCAGCAGGGACGGGACTAGCGGGGGGGAGACCCAGTACTTC; CDR3: CASRDGTSGGETQYF
length: 14; D: NA; J: TRBJ1-5; V: TRBV28; size: few; DNA: TGTGCCAGCAGTTACGGACCGAGGCGCCAGCCCCAGCATTTT; CDR3: CASSYGPRRQPQHF
length: 13; D: NA; J: TRBJ1-1; V: TRBV12-3/TRBV12-4; size: NA; DNA: TGTGCCAGCAGTTTAAGGGGAATTGAGGAAGCTTTCTTT; CDR3: CASSLRGIEEAFF
length: 12; D: NA; J: TRBJ2-1; V: TRBV20-1; size: NA; DNA: TGCAGTGCCCAGCAGGCTTACAATGAGCAGTTCTTC; CDR3: CSAQQAYNEQFF
length: 20; D: NA; J: TRBJ2-6; V: TRBV5-1; size: NA; DNA: TGCGCCAGCAGCTTGGCTCCGCCGGCAGGGACGGCCTCGGGGGCCAACGTCCTGACTTTC; CDR3: CASSLAPPAGTASGANVLTF
length: 16; D: TRBD2; J: TRBJ2-4; V: TRBV27; size: NA; DNA: TGTGCCAGCAGTAGCGGGGGACGGGGTTCCAAAAACATTCAGTACTTC; CDR3: CASSSGGRGSKNIQYF
length: 17; D: TRBD2; J: TRBJ2-1; V: TRBV29-1; size: NA; DNA: TGCAGCGTTGCGGGTAGTCGGCGGGAGGGCCGGGGCAATGAGCAGTTCTTC; CDR3: CSVAGSRREGRGNEQFF
length: 15; D: NA; J: TRBJ2-3; V: TRBV4-3; size: NA; DNA: TGCGCCAGCAGCCAGGACCCGGGGCCCACAGATACGCAGTATTTT; CDR3: CASSQDPGPTDTQYF
length: 16; D: NA; J: TRBJ2-4; V: TRBV12-3/TRBV12-4; size: NA; DNA: TGTGCCAGCAGCCTAAGACAGGGAGGAGCCAAAAACATTCAGTACTTC; CDR3: CASSLRQGGAKNIQYF
length: 12; D: TRBD1; J: TRBJ2-7; V: TRBV28; size: NA; DNA: TGTGCCACCGGGACAGTCTCCTACGAGCAGTACTTC; CDR3: CATGTVSYEQYF
length: 17; D: TRBD2; J: TRBJ2-5; V: TRBV10-3; size: NA; DNA: TGTGCCATCAGTGGATCCCGGCGGGAGGGGTACCAAGAGACCCAGTACTTC; CDR3: CAISGSRREGYQETQYF
length: 16; D: NA; J: TRBJ2-1; V: TRBV12-3/TRBV12-4; size: few; DNA: TGTGCCAGCAGCCATGACAGCCAGAGCTCCTACAATGAGCAGTTCTTC; CDR3: CASSHDSQSSYNEQFF
length: 13; D: NA; J: TRBJ1-6; V: TRBV27; size: NA; DNA: TGTGCCAGCAGTTTCGGGGGGGCTTCACCCCTCCACTTT; CDR3: CASSFGGASPLHF
length: 14; D: TRBD2; J: TRBJ2-1; V: TRBV14; size: NA; DNA: TGTGCCAGCAGCCCTACTAGCGGGAGGTTTGAGCAGTTCTTC; CDR3: CASSPTSGRFEQFF
length: 16; D: TRBD1; J: TRBJ2-5; V: TRBV28; size: NA; DNA: TGTGCCAGCAGTCTAAGACAGGGTGGGCATCAAGAGACCCAGTACTTC; CDR3: CASSLRQGGHQETQYF
length: 15; D: TRBD2; J: TRBJ2-3; V: TRBV3-1; size: few; DNA: TGTGCCAGCAGCATTAGCGGGAGGGCGGCAGATACGCAGTATTTT; CDR3: CASSISGRAADTQYF
length: 11; D: NA; J: TRBJ1-2; V: TRBV25-1; size: few; DNA: TGTGCCAGCAGGGAGGGGTCTGGCTACACCTTC; CDR3: CASREGSGYTF
length: 13; D: TRBD1; J: TRBJ2-1; V: TRBV4-3; size: few; DNA: TGCGCCAGCAGTCGGGACAGGGGTAATGAGCAGTTCTTC; CDR3: CASSRDRGNEQFF
length: 14; D: TRBD2; J: TRBJ2-7; V: TRBV7-2; size: NA; DNA: TGTGCCAGCAGCTTCGTGGGAGGGCCTAACGAGCAGTACTTC; CDR3: CASSFVGGPNEQYF
length: 13; D: NA; J: TRBJ2-7; V: TRBV9; size: NA; DNA: TGTGCCAGCAGCGCAGAGGCAACCTACGAGCAGTACTTC; CDR3: CASSAEATYEQYF
length: 15; D: TRBD2; J: TRBJ2-3; V: TRBV27; size: few; DNA: TGTGCCAGCAGTCGGGAAAGCGGGAGGGCTAATACGCAGTATTTT; CDR3: CASSRESGRANTQYF
length: 14; D: TRBD1; J: TRBJ1-2; V: TRBV29-1; size: NA; DNA: TGCAGCGTCGGCGAGGGGGCTGGCCTCTATGGCTACACCTTC; CDR3: CSVGEGAGLYGYTF
length: 12; D: NA; J: TRBJ1-5; V: TRBV20-1; size: NA; DNA: TGCAGTGCTAGACGGTGGAATCAGCCCCAGCATTTT; CDR3: CSARRWNQPQHF
length: 15; D: NA; J: TRBJ1-2; V: TRBV7-9; size: NA; DNA: TGTGCCAGCGAGCTGGTCGGACGCACTAACTATGGCTACACCTTC; CDR3: CASELVGRTNYGYTF
length: 14; D: NA; J: TRBJ2-1; V: TRBV20-1; size: NA; DNA: TGCAGTGCTCCACCAAAGGACAGAACCAATGAGCAGTTCTTC; CDR3: CSAPPKDRTNEQFF
length: 17; D: TRBD1; J: TRBJ1-2; V: TRBV28; size: NA; DNA: TGTGCCAGCAGTCGCCGGGACAGGGGGCGCCTGAACTATGGCTACACCTTC; CDR3: CASSRRDRGRLNYGYTF
length: 14; D: NA; J: TRBJ2-5; V: TRBV7-8; size: few; DNA: TGTGCCAGCAACTTACAGTTTAGGTCAGAGACCCAGTACTTC; CDR3: CASNLQFRSETQYF